Reported below is one T cell receptor (beta chain). The sample originates from a study of response to subunit inactivated influenza vaccine. The CDR3 contains 17 residues. Trimming shortened V by 0 bases and J by 4 bases, and 17 bases separated the two germline ends. Germline assignment: CDR1 LGHNA and CDR2 YSLEER. Using its own MiXCR run on the RT-PCR reads, TCRdb lists one record per CDR3 protein. The sample contains about half a million distinct CDR3 sequences, roughly 23% of which appear only once. V is TRBV4-3 and J is TRBJ2-3; TRBD2 might be the D (6 bases). Sequencing was performed on CD4+ T cells sorted from PBMCs, taken 5 to 6 days after vaccination. This clonotype was sampled from a man aged 50-59 years who received an inactivated influenza vaccine. The CDR3 here is CASSQDRQGGVADTQYF. CDR3 coding DNA: TGCGCCAGCAGCCAAGATCGGCAGGGCGGGGTAGCAGATACGCAGTATTTT.